This T cell receptor (beta chain) is drawn from a study of CD8+ T cells in alopecia areata. Study background: Skin grafts from approximately 6-12-month-old C3H/HeJ donors with spontaneous alopecia were placed on roughly 7-10-week-old female C3H/HeJ mice. Findings and caveats of the study: Possibly as an HLA-related effect, TCR sharing across patients appeared less clear than in mice. It was lesional scalp, especially alopecia totalis/universalis, that showed higher clonality than normal scalp.

In regard to this clone: The antigen remains unidentified. Here the gene names and germline are mouse. Coverage ceases 4 residues before the CDR3 finishes, and the germline J gene fills in the end.

The authors extracted RNA and reverse transcribed it into cDNA as the sequencing template. Profiled with immunoSEQ multiplex PCR; TCRdb holds only in-frame clones, not every one. The specimen has about 110,000 clones, none found just once. The germline CDR1 and CDR2 sequences are NNHDY and SYVADS. V lost 0 bases to trimming and J lost 5 bases, with 11 bases between them. The CDR3 is made up of 15 amino acids. This clonotype was sampled from a C3H/HeJ mouse with alopecia areata. For the strain, the MHC haplotype given is H2-k. The chain carries TRBV13-3 and TRBJ1-4; D is ambiguous. The specimen was lesional skin. The CDR3 loop reads CASSDADVGNERLFF. CDR3 DNA, as far as it was read: TGTGCCAGCAGTGATGCAGATGTGGGGAACGAA.